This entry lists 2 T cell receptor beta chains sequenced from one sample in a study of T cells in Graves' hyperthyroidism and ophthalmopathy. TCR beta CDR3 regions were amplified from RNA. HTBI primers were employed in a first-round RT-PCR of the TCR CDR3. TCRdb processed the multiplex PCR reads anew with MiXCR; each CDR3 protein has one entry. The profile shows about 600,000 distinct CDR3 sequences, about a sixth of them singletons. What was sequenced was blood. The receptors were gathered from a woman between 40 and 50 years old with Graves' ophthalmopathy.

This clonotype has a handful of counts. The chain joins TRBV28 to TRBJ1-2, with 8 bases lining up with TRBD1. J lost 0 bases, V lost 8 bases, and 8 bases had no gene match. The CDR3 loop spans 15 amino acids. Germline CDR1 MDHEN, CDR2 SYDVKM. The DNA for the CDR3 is TGTGCCAGCCGAACCGGGACAGGAGCTAACTATGGCTACACCTTC. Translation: CASRTGTGANYGYTF.

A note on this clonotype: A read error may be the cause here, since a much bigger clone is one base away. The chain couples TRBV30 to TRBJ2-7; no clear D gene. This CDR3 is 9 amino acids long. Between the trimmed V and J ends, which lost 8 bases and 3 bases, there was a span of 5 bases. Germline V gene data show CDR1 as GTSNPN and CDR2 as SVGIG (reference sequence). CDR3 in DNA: TGTGCCCGGAACTACGAGCAGTACTTC. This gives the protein CARNYEQYF.